The 14 T cell receptor beta chains below all came from one sample that was sequenced in a study of T cell repertoires in cytomegalovirus infection. Using its own MiXCR run on the reads, TCRdb lists one record per CDR3 protein. The sample contains 300,000 to 450,000 distinct CDR3 sequences, about a sixth of which appear only once. Sequences were obtained from PBMCs. The receptor set was obtained from a human donor in good health (CMV status not recorded). Some clones in this sample may be carry-over from other donors' samples.

This clonotype has a count of ten or more. CDR3 DNA: TGTGCCAGCAGCTCTTCCGGGCCGCAGGGTTCACCCCTCCACTTT. Residues: CASSSSGPQGSPLHF. The J gene is TRBJ1-6, the V gene TRBV7-2, with D perhaps matching TRBD1 (5 bases). The CDR3 has 15 amino acids. Germline V CDR1 and CDR2: SGHTA, FQGNSA. The V end lost 4 bases, the J end lost 9 bases, and 16 bases lay between the germline ends.

In this sample, this clonotype turned up many times. This chain's CDR3 is CASTRNGPSKQYF. Here the CDR3 DNA reads TGTGCCAGCACCCGCAATGGCCCTTCTAAGCAGTACTTC. The rearrangement links TRBV7-2 to TRBJ2-7; D remains unclear. V was cut by 7 bases and J by 8 bases, with 18 bases left in between. Germline V CDR1 and CDR2: SGHTA, FQGNSA. The CDR3 has 13 amino acids.

This clonotype turned up a few times. In DNA, the CDR3 is TGTGCCAGCAGTCCGGGACTATCGCGAGGAAGCTCTGGAAACACCATATATTTT. As protein: CASSPGLSRGSSGNTIYF. The chain couples TRBV2 to TRBJ1-3; D might be TRBD1 (5 bases). The CDR3 is 18 residues long. Trimming shortened V by 5 bases and J by 0 bases, and 20 bases separated the two germline ends. Germline CDR1 reads SNHLY; CDR2 reads FYNNEI. Based on the CDR3 plus reference TRBV2 and TRBJ1-3, the full variable domain is EPEVTQTPSHQVTQMGQEVILRCVPISNHLYFYWYRQILGQKVEFLVSFYNNEISEKSEIFDDQFSVERPDGSNFTLKIRSTKLEDSAMYFCASSPGLSRGSSGNTIYFGEGSWLTVV.

The chain recombines TRBV2 with TRBJ2-7; TRBD2 agrees at 8 bases. Germline loops: CDR1 SNHLY, CDR2 FYNNEI. The CDR3 is 15 residues long. The ends lost 1 base at V and 2 bases at J; junction bases unmatched: 4. CDR3 sequence: CASSEGFSGAYEQYF. The DNA for the CDR3 is TGTGCCAGCAGTGAAGGATTTAGCGGGGCCTACGAGCAGTACTTC. The variable domain in full, with the rest retrieved from reference TRBV2 and TRBJ2-7, is EPEVTQTPSHQVTQMGQEVILRCVPISNHLYFYWYRQILGQKVEFLVSFYNNEISEKSEIFDDQFSVERPDGSNFTLKIRSTKLEDSAMYFCASSEGFSGAYEQYFGPGTRLTVT.

This clonotype has just a few counts. This chain links TRBV6-1 with TRBJ1-3; D is uncertain. This CDR3 region has 14 residues. V gave up 7 bases and J gave up 3 bases, with 13 bases separating them. Per germline, CDR1 MNHNS and CDR2 SASEGT. For the CDR3, the DNA is TGTGCCAGCACCTCAAGTGGCTTTGGAAACACCATATATTTT. Protein product: CASTSSGFGNTIYF.

This chain uses TRBV7-2 with TRBJ1-2; D call uncertain. The germline CDR1 and CDR2 sequences are SGHTA and FQGNSA. Trimming removed 1 base from V and 1 base from J, with 13 bases in between. The CDR3 totals 16 residues. In nucleotides, the CDR3 is TGTGCCAGCAGCTTAGGCGCAGGAACCGTTAACTATGGCTACACCTTC. It codes for CASSLGAGTVNYGYTF.

A few counts support this clonotype. The J gene is TRBJ1-6, the V gene TRBV20-1; 7 bases line up with TRBD1. The length of the CDR3 is 16 residues. With V trimmed by 3 bases and J by 2 bases, 7 bases remained unmatched. The germline CDR1 and CDR2 sequences are DFQATT and SNEGSKA (reference sequence). The CDR3 DNA reads TGCAGTGCTAGGAAAGGGGGCAACGCCTATAATTCACCCCTCCACTTT. Protein sequence: CSARKGGNAYNSPLHF.

The chain employs TRBV12-3 or TRBV12-4 and TRBJ2-3, with 7 bases aligning to TRBD2. The V and J ends lost 3 bases and 0 bases, in that order; junction bases with no gene match: 3. The CDR3 spans 15 residues. CDR3 in DNA: TGTGCCAGCAGTTTTGAAGCGGGAAGCACAGATACGCAGTATTTT. This gives the protein CASSFEAGSTDTQYF.

This clonotype was detected only a few times. This rearrangement joins TRBV20-1 to TRBJ2-1, with D uncertain. Per germline, CDR1 DFQATT and CDR2 SNEGSKA (reference sequence). V was cut by 1 base and J by 0 bases, with 13 bases left in between. The CDR3 is made up of 16 amino acids. The CDR3: CSARGSSPSSYNEQFF. Here the CDR3 DNA reads TGCAGTGCTAGAGGGAGTAGCCCAAGCTCCTACAATGAGCAGTTCTTC.

This clonotype was counted many times. The chain combines TRBV7-2 with TRBJ2-7; D ambiguous. CDR3 size: 15 residues. Germline V CDR1 and CDR2: SGHTA, FQGNSA. Trimming cost V 2 bases and J 2 bases, with 13 bases left between them. CDR3 residues: CASSLSPEITYEQYF. CDR3 coding DNA: TGTGCCAGCAGCTTAAGCCCGGAGATTACCTACGAGCAGTACTTC.

A few counts support this clonotype. V usage is TRBV7-2 and J usage is TRBJ2-7; D gene ambiguous. The CDR3 runs 15 residues. The V end was cut by 5 bases, the J end by 8 bases, with 22 bases between. From germline, CDR1 is SGHTA and CDR2 FQGNSA. The DNA for the CDR3 is TGTGCCAGCAGCCAGACACATCCTACGATCTATAAGCAGTACTTC. This gives the protein CASSQTHPTIYKQYF.

The V and J genes are TRBV24-1 and TRBJ1-5; 7 nucleotides match TRBD1. V was clipped by 6 bases and J by 2 bases; unmatched bases: 3. The CDR3 is 14 amino acids. In germline, CDR1 is KGHDR, CDR2 SFDVKD. The CDR3 sequence: CATSTGVGNQPQHF. CDR3 sequence (DNA): TGTGCCACCAGTACAGGGGTCGGCAATCAGCCCCAGCATTTT.

CDR3 region: CAISDWGGGDRGNTEAFF. The CDR3 bases are TGTGCCATCAGTGATTGGGGGGGAGGGGACAGAGGGAACACTGAAGCTTTCTTT. V is TRBV10-3 and J is TRBJ1-1; TRBD1 agrees at 7 bases. Germline CDR1 is ENHRY and CDR2 is SYGVKD. CDR3 length: 18 amino acids. The V gene end was trimmed by 3 bases and the J gene end by 1 base; junction bases not matched to a gene: 14.

The V and J genes are TRBV11-2 and TRBJ2-7; D is perhaps TRBD2 (5 bases). V lost 5 bases and J 5 bases, leaving 19 bases between the germline ends. The CDR3 totals 15 residues. CDR1 is SGHAT and CDR2 is FQNNGV in the germline V gene. As DNA, the CDR3 is TGTGCCAGCAGCCAACCCGGACGCCGGCGGGACGAGCAGTACTTC. Protein product: CASSQPGRRRDEQYF.